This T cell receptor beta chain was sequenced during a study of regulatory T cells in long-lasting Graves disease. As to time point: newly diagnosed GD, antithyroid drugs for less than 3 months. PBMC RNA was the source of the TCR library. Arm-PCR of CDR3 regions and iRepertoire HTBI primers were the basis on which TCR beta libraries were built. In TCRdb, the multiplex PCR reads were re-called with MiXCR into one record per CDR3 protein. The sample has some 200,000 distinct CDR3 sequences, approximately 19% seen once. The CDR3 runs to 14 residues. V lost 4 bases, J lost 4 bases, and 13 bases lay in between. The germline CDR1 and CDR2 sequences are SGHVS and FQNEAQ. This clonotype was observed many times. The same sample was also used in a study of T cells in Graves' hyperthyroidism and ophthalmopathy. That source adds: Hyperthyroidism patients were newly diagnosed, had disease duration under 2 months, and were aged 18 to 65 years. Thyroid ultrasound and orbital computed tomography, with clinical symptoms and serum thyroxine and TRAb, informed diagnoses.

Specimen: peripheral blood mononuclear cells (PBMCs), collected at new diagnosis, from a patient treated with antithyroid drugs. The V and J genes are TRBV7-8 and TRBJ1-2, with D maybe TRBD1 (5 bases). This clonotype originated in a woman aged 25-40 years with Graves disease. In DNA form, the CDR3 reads TGTGCCAGCAGCTCCGTCATGGGGGGCTATGGCTACACCTTC. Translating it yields CASSSVMGGYGYTF.